These 10 T cell receptor beta chains were all obtained from the same sample, sequenced in a study of cytomegalovirus exposure and HLA in healthy donors. The PCR used 60 Vbeta and 13 Jbeta primers. Sequencing was performed with immunoSEQ multiplex PCR; in TCRdb, only in-frame clones are kept and a portion is missing. Counted here are over 200,000 clones, around 80% occurring once; the ten biggest clones make up 5.5% to 7.5%. Sequencing input: PBMCs. Receptors were obtained from a man in his forties in good health and CMV-seropositive.

This chain's CDR3 is CASSESLAGGADTQYF. In DNA, the CDR3 is TGTGCCAGCAGTGAATCGCTAGCGGGAGGGGCAGATACGCAGTATTTT. This rearrangement joins TRBV25-1 to TRBJ2-3; 12 bases agree with TRBD2. The CDR3 sequence is 16 residues long. In germline, CDR1 is MGHDK, CDR2 SYGVNS. Trimming cost V 1 base and J 4 bases; bases outside gene matches: 3.

Only a few counts were recorded for this clone. The rearrangement uses TRBV9 and TRBJ2-2, with 12 nucleotides matching TRBD2. This CDR3 has 17 residues. Germline assignment: CDR1 SGDLS and CDR2 YYNGEE. V trimming: 3 bases; J trimming: 2 bases; junction bases outside the gene matches: 5. In nucleotides, the CDR3 is TGTGCCAGCAGCGCATCCGGACTAGCGGGAAACACCGGGGAGCTGTTTTTT. Residues: CASSASGLAGNTGELFF.

The chain joins TRBV10-1 to TRBJ2-3; the match to TRBD2 covers 8 bases. The CDR3 runs to 15 residues. CDR1 WNHNN and CDR2 SYGVQD come from the germline V gene (reference sequence). The junction had 3 bases not matched to a gene; V was cut back by 0 bases and J by 4 bases. The CDR3, as DNA: TGCGCCAGCAGTGAGTCCGGGAGGGCCCCAGATACGCAGTATTTT. This sequence encodes CASSESGRAPDTQYF.

This clone is medium-sized. The rearrangement uses TRBV6-4 and TRBJ2-2; weak D call: TRBD2 (7 bases). V was cut by 9 bases and J by 3 bases, with 14 bases left in between. The CDR3 loop spans 14 amino acids. Germline V gene sequence: CDR1 MRHNA, CDR2 SNTAGT. The CDR3 loop reads CASSAGADTGELFF. In DNA form, the CDR3 reads TGTGCCAGTTCGGCGGGGGCGGACACCGGGGAGCTGTTTTTT.

The gene calls are TRBV15 and TRBJ2-2; the D is unclear. The germline V gene encodes CDR1 LNHNV and CDR2 YYDKDF (reference sequence). The germline V and J ends were trimmed by 2 bases and 0 bases, with 10 bases remaining between them. The CDR3 loop spans 16 amino acids. The chain's CDR3 is CATSRSQPSNTGELFF. In DNA form, the CDR3 reads TGTGCCACCAGCAGATCACAACCCTCGAACACCGGGGAGCTGTTTTTT.

V is TRBV5-6 and J is TRBJ1-2; 8 bases align to TRBD1. This CDR3 has 13 amino acids. The V segment lost 4 bases and the J segment 5 bases; nucleotides outside the gene matches: 4. Germline assignment: CDR1 SGHDT and CDR2 YYEEEE. This chain's CDR3 is CASSDRQGYGYTF. As DNA, the CDR3 is TGTGCCAGCAGCGACAGACAGGGGTATGGCTACACCTTC.

This clone was seen only once. The V gene is TRBV6-5, the J gene TRBJ2-7, with TRBD1 matching over 7 bases. Looked up from germline, CDR1 is MNHEY and CDR2 is SVGAGI. The ends lost 2 bases at V and 4 bases at J; junction bases unmatched: 8. The CDR3 loop spans 15 amino acids. The CDR3 protein is CASSYGTEPSYEQYF. CDR3 bases: TGTGCCAGCAGTTACGGGACAGAGCCCTCGTACGAGCAGTACTTC.

CDR3: CASSPIRTSGSYEQYF. In DNA, the CDR3 is TGTGCCAGTAGTCCGATTCGGACTAGCGGGAGTTACGAGCAGTACTTC. The V call is TRBV19, the J call TRBJ2-7; 13 nucleotides match TRBD2. CDR1 is LNHDA, CDR2 SQIVND, per germline (reference sequence). V was pared by 5 bases and J by 4 bases, with 8 bases of the junction left unmatched. The CDR3 runs to 16 residues.

V gene TRBV7-2 combines with J gene TRBJ2-7, with D possibly matching TRBD1 (6 bases). V dropped 3 bases and J dropped 5 bases, with 11 bases sitting between them. Germline CDR1 is SGHTA and CDR2 is FQGNSA. The CDR3 length is 13 residues. The CDR3 DNA sequence: TGTGCCAGCAGCTTCAGACAGGCCGACGAGCAGTACTTC. It encodes CASSFRQADEQYF.

CDR3 sequence: CASSVSPLGANVLTF. The CDR3, as DNA: TGTGCCAGCAGTGTCTCCCCCCTCGGGGCCAACGTCCTGACTTTC. V gene TRBV6-1 combines with J gene TRBJ2-6, with D unresolved. The V end lost 4 bases, the J end lost 4 bases, and 11 bases lay between the germline ends. This CDR3 has 15 amino acids. The germline CDR1 and CDR2 sequences are MNHNS and SASEGT.